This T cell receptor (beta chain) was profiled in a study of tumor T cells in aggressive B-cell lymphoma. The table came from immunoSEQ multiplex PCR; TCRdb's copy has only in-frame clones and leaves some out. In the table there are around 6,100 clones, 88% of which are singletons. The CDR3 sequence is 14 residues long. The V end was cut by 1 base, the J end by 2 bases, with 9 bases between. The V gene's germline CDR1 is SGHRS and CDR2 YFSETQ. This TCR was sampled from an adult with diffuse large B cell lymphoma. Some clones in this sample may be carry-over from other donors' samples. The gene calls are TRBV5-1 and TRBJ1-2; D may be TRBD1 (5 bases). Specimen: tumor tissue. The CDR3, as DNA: TGCGCCAGCAGCTTGACTCAGGGCAACTATGGCTACACCTTC. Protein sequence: CASSLTQGNYGYTF.